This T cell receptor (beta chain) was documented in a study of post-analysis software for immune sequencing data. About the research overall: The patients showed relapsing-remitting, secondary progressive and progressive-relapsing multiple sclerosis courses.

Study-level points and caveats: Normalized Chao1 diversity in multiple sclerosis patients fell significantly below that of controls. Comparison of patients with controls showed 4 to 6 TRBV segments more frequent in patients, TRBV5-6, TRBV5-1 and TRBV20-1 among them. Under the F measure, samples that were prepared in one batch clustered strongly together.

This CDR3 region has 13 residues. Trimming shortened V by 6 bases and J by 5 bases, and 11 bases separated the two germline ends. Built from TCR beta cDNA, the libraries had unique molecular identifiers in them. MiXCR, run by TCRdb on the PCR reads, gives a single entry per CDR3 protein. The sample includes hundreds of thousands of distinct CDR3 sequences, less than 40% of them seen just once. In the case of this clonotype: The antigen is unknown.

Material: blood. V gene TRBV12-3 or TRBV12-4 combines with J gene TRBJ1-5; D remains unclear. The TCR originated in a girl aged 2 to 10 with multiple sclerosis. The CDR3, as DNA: TGTGCCAGCAGCCCAGCGAACCATCAGCCCCAGCATTTT. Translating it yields CASSPANHQPQHF.